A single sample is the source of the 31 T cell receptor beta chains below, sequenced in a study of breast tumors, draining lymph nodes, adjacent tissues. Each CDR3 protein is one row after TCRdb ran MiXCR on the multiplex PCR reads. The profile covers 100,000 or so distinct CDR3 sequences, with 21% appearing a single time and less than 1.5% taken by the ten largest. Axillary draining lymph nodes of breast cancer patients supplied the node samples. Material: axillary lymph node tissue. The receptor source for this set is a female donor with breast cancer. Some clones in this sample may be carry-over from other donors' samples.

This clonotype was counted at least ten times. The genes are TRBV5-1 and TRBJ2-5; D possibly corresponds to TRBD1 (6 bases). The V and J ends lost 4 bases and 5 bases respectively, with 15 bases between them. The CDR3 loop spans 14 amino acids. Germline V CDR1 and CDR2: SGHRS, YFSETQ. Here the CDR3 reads CASSEGVVRETQYF. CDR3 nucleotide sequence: TGCGCCAGCAGCGAGGGGGTTGTACGGGAGACCCAGTACTTC.

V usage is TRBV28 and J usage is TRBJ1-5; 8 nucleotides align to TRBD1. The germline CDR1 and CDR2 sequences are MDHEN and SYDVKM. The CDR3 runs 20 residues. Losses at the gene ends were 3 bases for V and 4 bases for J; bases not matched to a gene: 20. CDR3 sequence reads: CASSFQWGVKDREGNQPQHF. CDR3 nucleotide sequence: TGTGCCAGCAGTTTCCAATGGGGGGTAAAGGACAGGGAGGGTAATCAGCCCCAGCATTTT.

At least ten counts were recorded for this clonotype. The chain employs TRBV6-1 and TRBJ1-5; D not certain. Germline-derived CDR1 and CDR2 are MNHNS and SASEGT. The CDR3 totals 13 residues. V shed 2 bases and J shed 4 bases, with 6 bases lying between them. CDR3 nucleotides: TGTGCCAGCAGTGAAAATAGGAATCAGCCCCAGCATTTT. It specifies CASSENRNQPQHF.

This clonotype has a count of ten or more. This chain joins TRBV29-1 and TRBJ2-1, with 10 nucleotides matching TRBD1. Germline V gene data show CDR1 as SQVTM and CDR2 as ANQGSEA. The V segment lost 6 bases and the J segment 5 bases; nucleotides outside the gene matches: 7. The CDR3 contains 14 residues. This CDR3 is CSVGDRGHNNEQFF. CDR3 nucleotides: TGCAGCGTCGGTGACAGGGGGCACAACAATGAGCAGTTCTTC.

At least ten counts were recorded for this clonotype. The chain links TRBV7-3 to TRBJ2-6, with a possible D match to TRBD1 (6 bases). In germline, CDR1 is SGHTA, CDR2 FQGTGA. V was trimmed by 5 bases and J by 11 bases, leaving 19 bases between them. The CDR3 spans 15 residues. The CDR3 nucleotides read TGTGCCAGCAGCGAGTGGACAGAAGCCCCGCACGTCCTGACTTTC. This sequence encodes CASSEWTEAPHVLTF.

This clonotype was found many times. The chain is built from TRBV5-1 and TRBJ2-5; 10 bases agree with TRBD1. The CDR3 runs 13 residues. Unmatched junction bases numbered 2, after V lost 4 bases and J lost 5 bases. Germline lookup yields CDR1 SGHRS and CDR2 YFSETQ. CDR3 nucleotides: TGCGCCAGCAGCAGACAGGGGGCGGAGACCCAGTACTTC. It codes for CASSRQGAETQYF.

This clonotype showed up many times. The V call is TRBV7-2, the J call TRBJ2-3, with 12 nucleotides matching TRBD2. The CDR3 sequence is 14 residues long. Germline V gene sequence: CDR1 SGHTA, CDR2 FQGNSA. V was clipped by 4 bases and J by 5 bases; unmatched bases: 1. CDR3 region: CASSSGLAGDTQYF. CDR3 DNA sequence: TGTGCCAGCAGCTCGGGACTAGCGGGAGATACGCAGTATTTT.

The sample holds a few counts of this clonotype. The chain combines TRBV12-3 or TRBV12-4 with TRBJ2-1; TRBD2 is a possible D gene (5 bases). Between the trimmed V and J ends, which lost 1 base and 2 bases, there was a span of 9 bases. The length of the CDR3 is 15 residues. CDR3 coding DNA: TGTGCCAGCAGTTTAGGAATTAGCGCCTACAATGAGCAGTTCTTC. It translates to CASSLGISAYNEQFF.

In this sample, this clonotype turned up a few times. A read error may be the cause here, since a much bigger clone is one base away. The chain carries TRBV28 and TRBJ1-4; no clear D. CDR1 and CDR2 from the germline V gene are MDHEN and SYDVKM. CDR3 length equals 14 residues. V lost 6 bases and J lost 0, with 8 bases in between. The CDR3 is CASSISATNEKLFF. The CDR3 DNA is TGTGCCAGCAGCATCAGTGCAACTAATGAAAAACTGTTTTTT.

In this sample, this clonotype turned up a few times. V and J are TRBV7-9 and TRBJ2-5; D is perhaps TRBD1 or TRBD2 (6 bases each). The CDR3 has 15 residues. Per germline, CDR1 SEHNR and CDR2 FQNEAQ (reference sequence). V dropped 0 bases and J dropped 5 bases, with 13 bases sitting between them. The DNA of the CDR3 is TGTGCCAGCAGCTTAGCGGGGGGCCGCCGGGAGACCCAGTACTTC. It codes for CASSLAGGRRETQYF.

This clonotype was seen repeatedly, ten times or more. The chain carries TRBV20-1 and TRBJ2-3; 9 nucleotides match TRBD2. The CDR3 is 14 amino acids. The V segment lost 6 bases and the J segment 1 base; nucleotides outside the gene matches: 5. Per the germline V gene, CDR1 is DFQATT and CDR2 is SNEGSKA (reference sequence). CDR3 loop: CSAPTSGRTDTQYF. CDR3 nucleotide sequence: TGCAGTGCCCCCACTAGCGGGCGCACAGATACGCAGTATTTT.

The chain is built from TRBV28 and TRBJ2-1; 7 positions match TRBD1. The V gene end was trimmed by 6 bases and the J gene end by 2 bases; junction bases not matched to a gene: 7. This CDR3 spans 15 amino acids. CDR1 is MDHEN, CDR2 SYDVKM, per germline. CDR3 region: CASRDDRETYNEQFF. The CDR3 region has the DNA TGTGCCAGCAGGGACGACAGGGAGACCTACAATGAGCAGTTCTTC.

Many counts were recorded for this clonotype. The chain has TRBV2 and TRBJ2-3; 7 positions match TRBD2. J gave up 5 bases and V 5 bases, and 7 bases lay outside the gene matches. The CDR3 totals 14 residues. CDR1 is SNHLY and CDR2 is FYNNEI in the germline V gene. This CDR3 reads CASSWAGVGDTQYF. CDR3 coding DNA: TGTGCCAGCAGTTGGGCGGGGGTCGGAGATACGCAGTATTTT.

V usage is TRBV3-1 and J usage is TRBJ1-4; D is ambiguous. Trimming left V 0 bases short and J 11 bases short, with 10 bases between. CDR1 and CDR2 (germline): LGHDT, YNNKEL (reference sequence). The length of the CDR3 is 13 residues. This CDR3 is CASSQDDGLKLFF. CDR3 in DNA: TGTGCCAGCAGCCAAGATGACGGACTGAAACTGTTTTTT.

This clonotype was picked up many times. The CDR3 sequence: CASSLWTSKSNEQFF. CDR3 nucleotides: TGTGCCAGCAGTTTATGGACATCAAAGTCGAATGAGCAGTTCTTC. This chain joins TRBV12-3 or TRBV12-4 and TRBJ2-1; tentatively, D is TRBD1 (5 bases). V was shortened by 2 bases and J by 7 bases, with 15 bases between the two germline ends. CDR3 length: 15 amino acids.

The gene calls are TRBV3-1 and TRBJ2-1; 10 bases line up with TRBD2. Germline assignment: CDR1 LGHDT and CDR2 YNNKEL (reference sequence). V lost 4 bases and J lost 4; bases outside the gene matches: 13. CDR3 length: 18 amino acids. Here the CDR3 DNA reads TGTGCCAGCAGCCGGGGGGCCACTAGCGGGGATCGGTACAATGAGCAGTTCTTC. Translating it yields CASSRGATSGDRYNEQFF.

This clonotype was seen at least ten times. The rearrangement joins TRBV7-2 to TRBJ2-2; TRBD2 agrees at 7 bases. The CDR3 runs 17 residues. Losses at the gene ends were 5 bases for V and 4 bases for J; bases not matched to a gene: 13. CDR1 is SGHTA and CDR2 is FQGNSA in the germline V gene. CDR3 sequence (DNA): TGTGCCAGCAGCCCCCTCCTGGCGGGAGCGACCACCGGGGAGCTGTTTTTT. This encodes CASSPLLAGATTGELFF. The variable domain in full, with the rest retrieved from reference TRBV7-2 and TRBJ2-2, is GAGVSQSPSNKVTEKGKDVELRCDPISGHTALYWYRQSLGQGLEFLIYFQGNSAPDKSGLPSDRFSAERTGGSVSTLTIQRTQQEDSAVYLCASSPLLAGATTGELFFGEGSRLTVL.

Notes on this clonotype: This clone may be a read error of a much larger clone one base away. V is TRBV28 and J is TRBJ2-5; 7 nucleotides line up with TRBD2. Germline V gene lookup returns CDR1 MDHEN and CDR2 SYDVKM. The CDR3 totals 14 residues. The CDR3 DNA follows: TGTGCCGGCAGTTTAAGCGGGGTGACAGAGACCCAGTACTTC. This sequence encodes CAGSLSGVTETQYF.

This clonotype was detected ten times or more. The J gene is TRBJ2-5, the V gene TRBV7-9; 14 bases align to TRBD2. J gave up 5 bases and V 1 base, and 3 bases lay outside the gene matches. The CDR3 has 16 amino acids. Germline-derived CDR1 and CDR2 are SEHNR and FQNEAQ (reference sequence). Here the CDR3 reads CASSLGLAGGMETQYF. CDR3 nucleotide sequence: TGTGCCAGCAGCTTAGGACTAGCGGGAGGGATGGAGACCCAGTACTTC. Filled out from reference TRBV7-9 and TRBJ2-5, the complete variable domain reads DTGVSQNPRHKITKRGQNVTFRCDPISEHNRLYWYRQTLGQGPEFLTYFQNEAQLEKSRLLSDRFSAERPKGSFSTLEIQRTEQGDSAMYLCASSLGLAGGMETQYFGPGTRLLVL.

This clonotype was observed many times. CDR3 sequence reads: CASSVARVSGRVTGELFF. In DNA, the CDR3 is TGTGCCAGCAGCGTAGCCAGGGTATCCGGAAGGGTTACCGGGGAGCTGTTTTTT. This chain links TRBV9 with TRBJ2-2; D is possibly TRBD1 (5 bases). V was pared by 0 bases and J by 5 bases, with 20 bases between. Germline V CDR1 and CDR2: SGDLS, YYNGEE. The CDR3 covers 18 residues. The complete variable domain, with remaining parts taken from reference TRBV9 and TRBJ2-2, reads DSGVTQTPKHLITATGQRVTLRCSPRSGDLSVYWYQQSLDQGLQFLIQYYNGEERAKGNILERFSAQQFPDLHSELNLSSLELGDSALYFCASSVARVSGRVTGELFFGEGSRLTVL.

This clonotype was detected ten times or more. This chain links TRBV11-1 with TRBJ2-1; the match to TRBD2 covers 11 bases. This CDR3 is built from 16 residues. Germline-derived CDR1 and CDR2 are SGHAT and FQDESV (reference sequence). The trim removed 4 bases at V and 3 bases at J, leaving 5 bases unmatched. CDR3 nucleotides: TGTGCCAGCAGCTCAGGGACTAGCGGAAACTACAATGAGCAGTTCTTC. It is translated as CASSSGTSGNYNEQFF.

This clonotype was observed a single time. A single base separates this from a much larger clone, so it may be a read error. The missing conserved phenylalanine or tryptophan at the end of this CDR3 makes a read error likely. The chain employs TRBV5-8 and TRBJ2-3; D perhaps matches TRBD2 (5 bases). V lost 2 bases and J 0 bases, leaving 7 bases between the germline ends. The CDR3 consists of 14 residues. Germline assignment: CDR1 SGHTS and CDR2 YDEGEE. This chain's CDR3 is CASSFGLSTDTQYL. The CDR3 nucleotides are TGTGCCAGCAGCTTTGGACTTAGCACAGATACGCAGTATCTT.

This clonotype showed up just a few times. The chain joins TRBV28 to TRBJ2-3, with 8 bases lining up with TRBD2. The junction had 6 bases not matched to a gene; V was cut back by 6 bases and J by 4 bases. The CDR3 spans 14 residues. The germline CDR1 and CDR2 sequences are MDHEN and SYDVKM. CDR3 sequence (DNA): TGTGCCAGCAGAAGCGGGAGTTTGGCAGATACGCAGTATTTT. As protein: CASRSGSLADTQYF.

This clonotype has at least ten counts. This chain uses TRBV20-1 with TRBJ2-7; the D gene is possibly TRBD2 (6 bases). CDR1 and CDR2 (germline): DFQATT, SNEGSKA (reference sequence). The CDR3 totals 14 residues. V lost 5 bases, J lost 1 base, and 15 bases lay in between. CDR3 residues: CSARRASVSYEQYF. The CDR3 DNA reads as TGCAGTGCTCGTAGGGCTAGCGTGTCCTACGAGCAGTACTTC.

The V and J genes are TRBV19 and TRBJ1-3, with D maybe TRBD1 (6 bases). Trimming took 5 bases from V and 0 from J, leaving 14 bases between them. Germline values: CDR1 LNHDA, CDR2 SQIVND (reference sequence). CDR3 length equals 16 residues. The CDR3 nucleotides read TGTGCCAGTAGTCCCAGGGGCGGTGACTCTGGAAACACCATATATTTT. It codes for CASSPRGGDSGNTIYF.

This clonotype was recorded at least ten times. The CDR3 reads CASVGSGNNEQFF. CDR3 coding DNA: TGTGCCAGCGTTGGTAGCGGAAACAATGAGCAGTTCTTC. The V gene is TRBV7-8, the J gene TRBJ2-1; perhaps TRBD2 as D (6 bases). The ends were cut back, 8 bases at V and 5 bases at J, with 13 bases in the middle. CDR3 length equals 13 residues. Germline values: CDR1 SGHVS, CDR2 FQNEAQ. Supplemented by reference TRBV7-8 and TRBJ2-1, the full variable domain reads GAGVSQSPRYKVAKRGQDVALRCDPISGHVSLFWYQQALGQGPEFLTYFQNEAQLDKSGLPSDRFFAERPEGSVSTLKIQRTQQEDSAVYLCASVGSGNNEQFFGPGTRLTVL.

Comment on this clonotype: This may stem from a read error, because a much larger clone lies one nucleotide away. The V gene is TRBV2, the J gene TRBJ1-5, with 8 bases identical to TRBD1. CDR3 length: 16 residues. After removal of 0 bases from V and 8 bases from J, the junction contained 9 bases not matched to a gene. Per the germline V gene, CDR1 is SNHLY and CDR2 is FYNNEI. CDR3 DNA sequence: TGTGCCAGCAGTGAAGCGAGGACAGGGATGCGTGAGCCCCAGCATTTT. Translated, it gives CASSEARTGMREPQHF.

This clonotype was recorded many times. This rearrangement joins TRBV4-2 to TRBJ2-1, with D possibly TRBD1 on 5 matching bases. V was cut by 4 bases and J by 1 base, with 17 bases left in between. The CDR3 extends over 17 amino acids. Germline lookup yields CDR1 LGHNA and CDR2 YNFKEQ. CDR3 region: CASSPSQGMRSYNEQFF. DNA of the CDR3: TGTGCCAGCAGCCCCTCCCAGGGAATGAGATCCTACAATGAGCAGTTCTTC.

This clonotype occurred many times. The DNA for the CDR3 is TGTGCCAGCAGACCGCTACAGGGGGCTCGGGAGACCCAGTACTTC. Protein product: CASRPLQGARETQYF. The chain links TRBV11-2 to TRBJ2-5; 9 bases map to TRBD1. Germline lookup yields CDR1 SGHAT and CDR2 FQNNGV. V was pared by 6 bases and J by 5 bases, with 10 bases of the junction left unmatched. The CDR3 consists of 15 residues.

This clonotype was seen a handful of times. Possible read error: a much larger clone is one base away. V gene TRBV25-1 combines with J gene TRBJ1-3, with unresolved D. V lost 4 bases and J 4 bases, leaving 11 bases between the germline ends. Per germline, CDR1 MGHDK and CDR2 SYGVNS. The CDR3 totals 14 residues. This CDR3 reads CASSAAAGGNTIYF. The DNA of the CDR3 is TGTGCCAGCAGTGCGGCGGCCGGGGGAAACACCATATATTTT.

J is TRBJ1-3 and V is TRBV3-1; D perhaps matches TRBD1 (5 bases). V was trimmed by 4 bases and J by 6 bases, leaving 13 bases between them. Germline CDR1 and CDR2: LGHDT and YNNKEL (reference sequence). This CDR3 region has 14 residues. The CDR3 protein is CASSRGGGVNTIYF. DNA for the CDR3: TGTGCCAGCAGCCGGGGGGGGGGTGTAAACACCATATATTTT.